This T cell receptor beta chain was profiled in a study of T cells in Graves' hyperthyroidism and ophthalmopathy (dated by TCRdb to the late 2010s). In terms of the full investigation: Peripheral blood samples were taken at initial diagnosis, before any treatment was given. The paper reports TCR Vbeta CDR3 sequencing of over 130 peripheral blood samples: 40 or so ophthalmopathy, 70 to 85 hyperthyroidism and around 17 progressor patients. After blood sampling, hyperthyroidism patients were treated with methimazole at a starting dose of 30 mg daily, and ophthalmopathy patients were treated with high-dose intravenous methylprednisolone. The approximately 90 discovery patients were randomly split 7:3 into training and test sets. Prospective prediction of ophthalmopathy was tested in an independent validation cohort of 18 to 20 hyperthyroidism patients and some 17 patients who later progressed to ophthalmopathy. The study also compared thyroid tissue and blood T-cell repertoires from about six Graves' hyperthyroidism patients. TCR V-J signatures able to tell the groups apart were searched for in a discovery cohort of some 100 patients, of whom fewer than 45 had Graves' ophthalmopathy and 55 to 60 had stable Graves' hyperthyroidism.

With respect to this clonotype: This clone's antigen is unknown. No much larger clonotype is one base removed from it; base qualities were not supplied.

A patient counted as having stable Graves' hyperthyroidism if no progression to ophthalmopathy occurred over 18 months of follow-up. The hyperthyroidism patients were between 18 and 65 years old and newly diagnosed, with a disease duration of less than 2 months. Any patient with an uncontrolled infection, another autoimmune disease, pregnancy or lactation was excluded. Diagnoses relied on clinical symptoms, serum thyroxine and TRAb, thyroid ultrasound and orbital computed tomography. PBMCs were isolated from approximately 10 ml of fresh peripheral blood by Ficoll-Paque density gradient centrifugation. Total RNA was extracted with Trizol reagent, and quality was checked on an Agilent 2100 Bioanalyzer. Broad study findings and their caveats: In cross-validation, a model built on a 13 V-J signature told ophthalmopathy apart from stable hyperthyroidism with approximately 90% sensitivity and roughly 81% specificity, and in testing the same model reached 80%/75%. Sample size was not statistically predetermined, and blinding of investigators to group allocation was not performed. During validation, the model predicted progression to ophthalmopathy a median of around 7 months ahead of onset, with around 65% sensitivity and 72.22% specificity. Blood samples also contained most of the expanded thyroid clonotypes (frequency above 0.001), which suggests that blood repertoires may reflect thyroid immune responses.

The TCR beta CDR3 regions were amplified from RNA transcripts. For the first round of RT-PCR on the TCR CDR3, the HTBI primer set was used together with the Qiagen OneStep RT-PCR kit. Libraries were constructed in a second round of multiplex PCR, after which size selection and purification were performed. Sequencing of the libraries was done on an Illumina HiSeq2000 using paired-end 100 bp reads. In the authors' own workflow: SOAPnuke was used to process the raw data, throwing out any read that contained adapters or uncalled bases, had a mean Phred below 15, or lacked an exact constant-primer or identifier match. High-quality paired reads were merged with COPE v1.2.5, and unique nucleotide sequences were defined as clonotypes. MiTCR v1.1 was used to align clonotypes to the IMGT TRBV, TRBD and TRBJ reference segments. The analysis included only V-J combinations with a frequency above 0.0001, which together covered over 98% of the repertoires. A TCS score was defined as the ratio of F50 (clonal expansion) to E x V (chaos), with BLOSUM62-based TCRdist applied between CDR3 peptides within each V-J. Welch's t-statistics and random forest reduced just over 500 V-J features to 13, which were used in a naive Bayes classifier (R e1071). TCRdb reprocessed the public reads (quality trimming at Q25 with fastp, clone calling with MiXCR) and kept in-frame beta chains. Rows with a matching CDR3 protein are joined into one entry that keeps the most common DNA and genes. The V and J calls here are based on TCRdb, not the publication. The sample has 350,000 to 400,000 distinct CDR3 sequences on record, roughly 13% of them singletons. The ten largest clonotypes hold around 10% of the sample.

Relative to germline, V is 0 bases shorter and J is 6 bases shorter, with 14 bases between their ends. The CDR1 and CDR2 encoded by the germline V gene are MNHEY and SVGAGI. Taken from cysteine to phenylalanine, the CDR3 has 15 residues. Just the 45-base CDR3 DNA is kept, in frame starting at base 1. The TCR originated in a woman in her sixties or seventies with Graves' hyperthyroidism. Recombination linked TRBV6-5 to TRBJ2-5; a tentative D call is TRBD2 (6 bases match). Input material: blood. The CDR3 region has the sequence CASSYSTSGLQTQYF. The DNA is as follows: TGTGCCAGCAGTTACTCGACTAGTGGCTTACAGACCCAGTACTTC.